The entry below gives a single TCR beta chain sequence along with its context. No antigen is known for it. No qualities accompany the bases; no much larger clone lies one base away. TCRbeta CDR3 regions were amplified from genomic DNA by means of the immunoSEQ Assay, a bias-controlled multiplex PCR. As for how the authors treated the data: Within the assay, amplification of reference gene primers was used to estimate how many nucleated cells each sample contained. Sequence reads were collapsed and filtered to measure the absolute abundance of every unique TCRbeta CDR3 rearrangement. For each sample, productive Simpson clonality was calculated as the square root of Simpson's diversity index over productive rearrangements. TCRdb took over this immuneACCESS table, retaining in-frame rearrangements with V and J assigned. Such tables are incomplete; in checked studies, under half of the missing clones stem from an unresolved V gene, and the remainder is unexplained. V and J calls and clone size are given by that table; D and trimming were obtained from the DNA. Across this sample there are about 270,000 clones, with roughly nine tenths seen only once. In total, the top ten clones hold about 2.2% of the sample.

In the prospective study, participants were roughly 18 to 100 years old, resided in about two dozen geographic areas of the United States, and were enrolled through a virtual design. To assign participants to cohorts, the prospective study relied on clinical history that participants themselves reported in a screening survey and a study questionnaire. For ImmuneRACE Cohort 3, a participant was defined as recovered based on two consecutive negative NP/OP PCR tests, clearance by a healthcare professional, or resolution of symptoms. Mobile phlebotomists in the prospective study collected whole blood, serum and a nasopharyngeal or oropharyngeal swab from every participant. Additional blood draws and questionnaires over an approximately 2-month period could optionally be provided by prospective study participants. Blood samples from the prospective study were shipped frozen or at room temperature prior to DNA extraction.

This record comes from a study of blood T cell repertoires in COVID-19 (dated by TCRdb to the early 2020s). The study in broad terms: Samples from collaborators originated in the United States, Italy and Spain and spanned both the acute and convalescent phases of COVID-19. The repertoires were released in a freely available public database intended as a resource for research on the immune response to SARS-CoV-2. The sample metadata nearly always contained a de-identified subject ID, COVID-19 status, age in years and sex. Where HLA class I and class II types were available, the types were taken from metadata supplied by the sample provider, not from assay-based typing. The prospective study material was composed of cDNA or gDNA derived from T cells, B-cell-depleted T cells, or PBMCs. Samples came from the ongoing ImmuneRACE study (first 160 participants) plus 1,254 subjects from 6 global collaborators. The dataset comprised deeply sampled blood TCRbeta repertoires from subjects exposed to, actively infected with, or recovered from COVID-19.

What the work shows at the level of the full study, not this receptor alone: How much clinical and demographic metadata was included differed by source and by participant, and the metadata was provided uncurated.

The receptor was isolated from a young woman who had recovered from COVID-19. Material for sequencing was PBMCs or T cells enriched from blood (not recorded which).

The DNA sequence is TGTGCCAGCGGCCTGGGACACTATAATTCACCCCTCCACTTT. This gives the protein CASGLGHYNSPLHF. The sequence links TRBV6-5 to TRBJ1-6; the D gene is possibly TRBD1, with 6 bases matching. Trimming costs V 8 bases and J 3 bases, and their ends lie 11 bases apart. The germline V gene supplies CDR1 MNHEY and CDR2 SVGAGI. The CDR3 covers 14 residues, taking in both the cysteine and the phenylalanine. Left in the record is the CDR3 DNA by itself, 42 bases read in frame from the first base.